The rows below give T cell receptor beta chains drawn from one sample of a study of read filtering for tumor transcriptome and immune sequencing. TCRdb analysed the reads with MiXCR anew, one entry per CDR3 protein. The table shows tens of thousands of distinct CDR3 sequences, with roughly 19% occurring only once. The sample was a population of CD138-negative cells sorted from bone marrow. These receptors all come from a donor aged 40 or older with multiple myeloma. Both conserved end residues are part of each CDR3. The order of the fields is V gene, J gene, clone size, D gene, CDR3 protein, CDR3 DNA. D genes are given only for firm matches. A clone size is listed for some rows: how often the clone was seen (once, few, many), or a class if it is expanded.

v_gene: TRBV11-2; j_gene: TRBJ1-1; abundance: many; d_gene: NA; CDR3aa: CASSLEGGFSTEAFF; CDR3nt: TGTGCCAGCAGCTTAGAGGGAGGATTTTCGACTGAAGCTTTCTTT
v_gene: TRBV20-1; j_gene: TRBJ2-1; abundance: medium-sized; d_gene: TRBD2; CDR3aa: CSADSGRAYNEQFF; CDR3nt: TGCAGTGCTGATAGCGGGAGGGCCTACAATGAGCAGTTCTTC
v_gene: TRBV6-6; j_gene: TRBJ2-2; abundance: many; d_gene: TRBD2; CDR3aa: CASSYYGLAGGNTGELFF; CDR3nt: TGTGCCAGCAGTTACTACGGTCTAGCGGGGGGGAACACCGGGGAGCTGTTTTTT
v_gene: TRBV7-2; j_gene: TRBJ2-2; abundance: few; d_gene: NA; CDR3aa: CASSSLGGGTGELFF; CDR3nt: TGTGCCAGCAGCTCCCTGGGTGGAGGCACCGGGGAGCTGTTTTTT
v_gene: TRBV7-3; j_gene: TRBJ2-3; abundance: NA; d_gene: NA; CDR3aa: CASSRNGEADTQYF; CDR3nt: TGTGCCAGCAGCCGGAATGGTGAGGCAGATACGCAGTATTTT
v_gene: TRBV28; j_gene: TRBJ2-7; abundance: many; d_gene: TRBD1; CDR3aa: CASSPGQGSYEQYF; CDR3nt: TGTGCCAGCAGTCCGGGACAGGGATCCTACGAGCAGTACTTC
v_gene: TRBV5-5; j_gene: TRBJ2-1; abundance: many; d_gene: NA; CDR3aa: CASTWTGGLRANNEQFF; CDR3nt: TGTGCCAGCACTTGGACCGGGGGACTTAGGGCCAACAATGAGCAGTTCTTC
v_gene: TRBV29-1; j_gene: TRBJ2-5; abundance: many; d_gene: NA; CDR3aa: CSVEGAAEGTQYF; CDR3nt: TGCAGCGTTGAGGGGGCAGCGGAGGGGACCCAGTACTTC
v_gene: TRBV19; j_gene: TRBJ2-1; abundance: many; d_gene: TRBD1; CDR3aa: CASTPTGPFVLNEQFF; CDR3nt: TGTGCCAGTACCCCGACAGGGCCTTTCGTTCTAAATGAGCAGTTCTTC
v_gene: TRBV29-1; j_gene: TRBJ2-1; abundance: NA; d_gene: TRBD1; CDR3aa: CSPHSEGALDEQFF; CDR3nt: TGCAGCCCACATAGCGAGGGGGCATTGGATGAGCAGTTCTTC
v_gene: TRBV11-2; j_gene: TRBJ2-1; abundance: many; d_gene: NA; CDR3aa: CASSFGRSETGEQFF; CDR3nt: TGTGCCAGCAGCTTTGGGAGGTCCGAGACAGGTGAGCAGTTCTTC
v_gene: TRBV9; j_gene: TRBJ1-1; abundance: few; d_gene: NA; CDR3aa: CASSVGRLGMNTEAFF; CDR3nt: TGTGCCAGCAGCGTAGGGAGGTTGGGAATGAACACTGAAGCTTTCTTT
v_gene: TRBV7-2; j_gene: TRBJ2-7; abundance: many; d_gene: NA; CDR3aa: CASSWPLFPYEQYF; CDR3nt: TGTGCCAGCAGCTGGCCTCTTTTCCCCTACGAGCAGTACTTC
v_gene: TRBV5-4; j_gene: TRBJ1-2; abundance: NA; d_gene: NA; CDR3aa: CASSRTSSNYGYTF; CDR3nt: TGTGCCAGCAGCCGGACATCGTCTAACTATGGCTACACCTTC
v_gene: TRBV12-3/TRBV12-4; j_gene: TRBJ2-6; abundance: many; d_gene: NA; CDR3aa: CASRGGRGISGANVLTF; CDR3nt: TGTGCCAGCAGGGGGGGCAGGGGGATCTCTGGGGCCAACGTCCTGACTTTC
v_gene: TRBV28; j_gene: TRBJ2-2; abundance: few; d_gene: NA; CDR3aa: CASSLFSTGELFF; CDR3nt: TGTGCCAGCAGTTTGTTTAGCACCGGGGAGCTGTTTTTT
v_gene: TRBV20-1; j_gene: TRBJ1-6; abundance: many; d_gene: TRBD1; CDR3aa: CSARADGGQSPLHF; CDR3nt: TGCAGTGCTAGAGCCGACGGGGGACAGTCACCCCTCCACTTT
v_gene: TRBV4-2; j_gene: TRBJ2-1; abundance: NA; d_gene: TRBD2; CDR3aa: CASSLSSGTTGHNEQFF; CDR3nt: TGCGCCAGCAGCCTTTCTAGCGGGACAACAGGCCACAATGAGCAGTTCTTC
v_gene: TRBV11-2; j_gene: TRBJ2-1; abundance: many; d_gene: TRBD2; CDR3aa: CASSLSSGHPYNEQFF; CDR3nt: TGTGCCAGCAGCTTATCTAGCGGACACCCCTACAATGAGCAGTTCTTC
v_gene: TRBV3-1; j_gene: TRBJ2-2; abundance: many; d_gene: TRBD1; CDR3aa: CASSRGQGAGGELFF; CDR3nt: TGTGCCAGCAGCCGCGGACAGGGGGCAGGCGGGGAGCTGTTTTTT
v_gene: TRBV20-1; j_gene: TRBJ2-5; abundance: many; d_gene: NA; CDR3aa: CSAGPPGETQYF; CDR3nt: TGCAGTGCTGGACCTCCGGGGGAGACCCAGTACTTC
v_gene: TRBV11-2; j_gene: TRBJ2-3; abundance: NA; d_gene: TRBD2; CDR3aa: CASSLVSGGATDTQYF; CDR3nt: TGTGCCAGCAGCTTAGTTAGCGGGGGGGCCACGGATACGCAGTATTTT
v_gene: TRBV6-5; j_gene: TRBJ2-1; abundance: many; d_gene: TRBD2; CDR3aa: CASSYSFLASGSNEQFF; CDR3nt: TGTGCCAGCAGTTACTCGTTTCTGGCTAGCGGGAGCAATGAGCAGTTCTTC
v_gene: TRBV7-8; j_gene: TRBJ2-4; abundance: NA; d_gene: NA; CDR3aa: CASSLQAGPRVKNIQYF; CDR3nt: TGTGCCAGCAGCTTACAGGCAGGGCCAAGAGTCAAAAACATTCAGTACTTC
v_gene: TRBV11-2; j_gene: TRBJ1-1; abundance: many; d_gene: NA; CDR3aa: CASSMSSLMNTEAFF; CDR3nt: TGTGCCAGCAGTATGAGTTCTTTAATGAACACTGAAGCTTTCTTT
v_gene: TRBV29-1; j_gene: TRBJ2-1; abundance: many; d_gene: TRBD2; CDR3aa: CSVGLAAYNEQFF; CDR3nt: TGCAGCGTTGGGCTAGCGGCCTACAATGAGCAGTTCTTC
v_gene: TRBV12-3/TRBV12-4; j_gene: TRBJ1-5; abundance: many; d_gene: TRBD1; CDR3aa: CASSLRRQGGLDQPQHF; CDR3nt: TGTGCCAGCAGTTTAAGGCGACAGGGAGGTTTGGATCAGCCCCAGCATTTT
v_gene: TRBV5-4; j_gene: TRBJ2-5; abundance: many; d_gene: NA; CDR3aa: CASSIRGLQGDETQYF; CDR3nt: TGTGCCAGCAGTATCCGTGGCCTCCAGGGAGACGAGACCCAGTACTTC
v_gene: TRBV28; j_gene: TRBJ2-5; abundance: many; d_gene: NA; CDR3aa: CASSFGGLYQETQYF; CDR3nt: TGTGCCAGCAGTTTCGGGGGGCTTTACCAAGAGACCCAGTACTTC
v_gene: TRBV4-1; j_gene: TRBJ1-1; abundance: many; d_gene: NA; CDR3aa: CASSQPLNTEAFF; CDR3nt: TGCGCCAGCAGCCAACCCTTGAACACTGAAGCTTTCTTT
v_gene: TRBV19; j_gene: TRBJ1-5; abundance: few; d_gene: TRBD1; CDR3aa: CASSTRTQTGRNQPQHF; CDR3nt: TGTGCCAGTAGTACCCGAACACAGACAGGGCGGAATCAGCCCCAGCATTTT
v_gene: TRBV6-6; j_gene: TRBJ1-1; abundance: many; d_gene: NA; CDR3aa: CASRLGMNTEAFF; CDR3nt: TGTGCCAGCCGGTTGGGTATGAACACTGAAGCTTTCTTT
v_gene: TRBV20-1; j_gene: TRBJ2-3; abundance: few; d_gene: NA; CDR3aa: CSALGLLTDTQYF; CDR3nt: TGCAGTGCTCTCGGACTACTCACAGATACGCAGTATTTT
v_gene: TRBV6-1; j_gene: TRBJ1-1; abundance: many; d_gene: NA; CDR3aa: CASSERWAGQKGEAFF; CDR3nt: TGTGCCAGCAGTGAAAGGTGGGCAGGGCAAAAGGGTGAAGCTTTCTTT
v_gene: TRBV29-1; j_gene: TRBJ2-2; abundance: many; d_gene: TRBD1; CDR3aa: CSVVQGGLGTGELFF; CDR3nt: TGCAGCGTTGTCCAAGGGGGCTTGGGGACCGGGGAGCTGTTTTTT
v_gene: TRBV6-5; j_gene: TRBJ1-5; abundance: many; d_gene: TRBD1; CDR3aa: CASSRDRRPRTQHF; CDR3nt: TGTGCCAGCAGCCGGGACAGGCGGCCTCGGACCCAGCATTTT
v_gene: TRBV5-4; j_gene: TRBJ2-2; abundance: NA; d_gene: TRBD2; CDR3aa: CASSQVLAGQTGELFF; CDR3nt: TGTGCCAGCAGCCAAGTCCTAGCGGGGCAAACCGGGGAGCTGTTTTTT
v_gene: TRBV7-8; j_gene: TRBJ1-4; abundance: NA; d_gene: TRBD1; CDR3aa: CASSLAQGATEKLFF; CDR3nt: TGTGCCAGCAGCTTAGCGCAGGGGGCGACTGAAAAACTGTTTTTT
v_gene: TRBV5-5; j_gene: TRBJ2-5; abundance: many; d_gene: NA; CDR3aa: CASSLVGGGWETQYF; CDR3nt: TGTGCCAGCAGCTTGGTCGGGGGTGGATGGGAGACCCAGTACTTC
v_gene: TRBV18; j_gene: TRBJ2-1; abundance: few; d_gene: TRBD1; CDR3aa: CASSPVGQGYNEQFF; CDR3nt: TGTGCCAGCTCACCCGTGGGACAGGGGTACAATGAGCAGTTCTTC
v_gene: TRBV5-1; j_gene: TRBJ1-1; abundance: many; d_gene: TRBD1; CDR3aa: CASSKDRGVAEAFF; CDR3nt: TGCGCCAGCAGCAAGGACAGGGGGGTCGCTGAAGCTTTCTTT
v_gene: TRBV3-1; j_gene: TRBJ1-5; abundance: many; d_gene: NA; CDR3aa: CASSQDRVSNQPQHF; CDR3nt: TGTGCCAGCAGCCAAGACAGGGTGAGCAATCAGCCCCAGCATTTT
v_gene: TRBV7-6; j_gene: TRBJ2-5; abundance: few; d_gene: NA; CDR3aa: CASSSFGSQETQYF; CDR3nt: TGTGCCAGCAGCTCTTTCGGGAGCCAAGAGACCCAGTACTTC
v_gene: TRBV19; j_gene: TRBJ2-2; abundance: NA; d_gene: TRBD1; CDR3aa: CASSIGTGSPTNTGELFF; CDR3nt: TGTGCCAGTAGTATCGGGACAGGGAGCCCAACGAACACCGGGGAGCTGTTTTTT
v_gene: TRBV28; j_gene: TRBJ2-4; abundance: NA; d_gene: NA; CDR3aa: CASSPGHSKNIQYF; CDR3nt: TGTGCCAGCAGCCCAGGACATTCCAAAAACATTCAGTACTTC